The source of this TCR beta chain is a study of blood T cell repertoires in COVID-19. This clone has only one observation. Libraries were prepared by immunoSEQ multiplex PCR; TCRdb keeps only in-frame clonotypes and omits some of them. The table has around 320,000 clones, 90% seen once; the top ten hold approximately 4.1%. Before they entered the study, exposed participants had met a COVID-19 case within 2 weeks. CDR1 and CDR2 from the germline V gene are LGHDT and YNNKEL (reference sequence). V trimming: 6 bases; J trimming: 2 bases; junction bases outside the gene matches: 4. The CDR3 contains 14 residues.

The sample consisted of PBMCs or T cells enriched from blood (not recorded which). The rearrangement joins TRBV3-1 (or the pseudogene TRBV3-2) to TRBJ2-3; 8 bases line up with TRBD2. This TCR was recovered from a woman aged 30 to 39 who had been exposed to COVID-19. Here the CDR3 reads CASRLSGVTDTQYF. The CDR3 nucleotides are TGTGCCAGCAGACTTAGCGGGGTCACAGATACGCAGTATTTT.